The rows below give T cell receptor beta chains drawn from one sample of a study of blood T cell repertoires in COVID-19. TCRdb keeps only in-frame clones here, not all; method: immunoSEQ multiplex PCR. The sample records about 74,000 clones, 80% to 90% being singletons. The material sequenced was peripheral blood. These receptors were obtained from an elderly woman with active or convalescent COVID-19. CDR3s include the opening cysteine and the closing phenylalanine or tryptophan. Each record gives: clone size, D gene, CDR3 length, J gene, V gene, CDR3 protein, CDR3 DNA. A D gene is named only where the DNA matches it firmly. Rows give clone size only sometimes, using once, few, many, or a class for an expanded clone.

NA | TRBD1 | 15 | TRBJ1-1 | TRBV2 | CASSPQGVRNTEAFF | TGTGCCAGCAGTCCCCAGGGGGTTAGGAACACTGAAGCTTTCTTT
NA | TRBD2 | 16 | TRBJ2-1 | TRBV19 | CASSAGLAGRVGEQFF | TGTGCCAGTAGTGCGGGACTAGCGGGACGTGTTGGTGAGCAGTTCTTC
NA | NA | 17 | TRBJ2-5 | TRBV11-3 | CASSLGGLGGGQETQYF | TGTGCCAGCAGCTTAGGGGGTTTGGGGGGAGGTCAAGAGACCCAGTACTTC
NA | TRBD2 | 16 | TRBJ2-5 | TRBV5-4 | CASSLTSGRDQETQYF | TGTGCCAGCAGCTTGACTAGCGGGAGGGACCAAGAGACCCAGTACTTC
NA | TRBD1 | 15 | TRBJ1-1 | TRBV19 | CASSMRRQGDTEAFF | TGTGCCAGTAGTATGCGCAGACAGGGGGACACTGAAGCTTTCTTT
NA | NA | 13 | TRBJ2-2 | TRBV24-1 | CATSDLHTGELFF | TGTGCCACCAGTGATTTGCATACCGGGGAGCTGTTTTTT
NA | NA | 14 | TRBJ2-7 | TRBV7-2 | CASSLASSRSQQYF | TGTGCCAGCAGCTTAGCGAGCAGTAGGAGTCAGCAGTACTTC
NA | TRBD2 | 15 | TRBJ2-4 | TRBV5-1 | CASSLRPREGNIQYF | TGCGCCAGCAGCTTGAGGCCTCGGGAGGGAAACATTCAGTACTTC
NA | NA | 14 | TRBJ2-5 | TRBV25-1 | CASSYGGRLETQYF | TGTGCCAGCAGCTACGGGGGGCGTTTGGAGACCCAGTACTTC
NA | NA | 12 | TRBJ2-7 | TRBV28 | CASSLSGYEQYF | TGTGCCAGCAGTTTATCGGGCTACGAGCAGTACTTC
NA | TRBD2 | 14 | TRBJ2-3 | TRBV12-5 | CASGPSGAADTQYF | TGTGCTAGTGGTCCTAGCGGGGCAGCAGATACGCAGTATTTT
NA | NA | 15 | TRBJ2-2 | TRBV4-1 | CASSQDRGLTGELFF | TGCGCCAGCAGCCAAGATCGCGGGCTCACCGGGGAGCTGTTTTTT
NA | TRBD1 | 14 | TRBJ1-4 | TRBV4-1 | CASRPTGVVEKLFF | TGCGCCAGCAGGCCTACAGGGGTGGTTGAAAAACTGTTTTTT
NA | TRBD2 | 16 | TRBJ2-5 | TRBV3-1/TRBV3-2 | CASSQGLAGAQETQYF | TGTGCCAGCAGCCAAGGACTAGCGGGGGCCCAAGAGACCCAGTACTTC
NA | TRBD1 | 13 | TRBJ1-1 | TRBV25-1 | CASRGQGFTEAFF | TGTGCCAGCAGGGGACAGGGCTTCACTGAAGCTTTCTTT
few | NA | 12 | TRBJ1-2 | TRBV28 | CASTTTEYGYTF | TGTGCCAGCACCACGACAGAATATGGCTACACCTTC
NA | TRBD2 | 16 | TRBJ2-7 | TRBV2 | CASSLGLAGGGDEQYF | TGTGCCAGCAGCCTCGGACTAGCGGGAGGCGGGGACGAGCAGTACTTC
NA | TRBD2 | 15 | TRBJ2-2 | TRBV19 | CASSSGGGLTGELFF | TGTGCCAGTAGTTCGGGCGGGGGGCTCACCGGGGAGCTGTTTTTT
NA | TRBD2 | 16 | TRBJ2-3 | TRBV5-1 | CASRSVLAGVADTQYF | TGCGCCAGCAGATCGGTACTAGCGGGGGTGGCAGATACGCAGTATTTT
NA | TRBD2 | 15 | TRBJ2-7 | TRBV5-4 | CASSLAGTTSYEQYF | TGTGCCAGCAGCCTAGCTGGGACTACCTCCTACGAGCAGTACTTC
NA | TRBD1 | 13 | TRBJ1-5 | TRBV29-1 | CSVGTGVGQPQHF | TGCAGCGTTGGGACAGGGGTAGGTCAGCCCCAGCATTTT
few | NA | 15 | TRBJ1-4 | TRBV6-2/TRBV6-3 | CASSYEAPANEKLFF | TGTGCCAGCAGTTACGAGGCGCCGGCTAATGAAAAACTGTTTTTT
NA | TRBD2 | 15 | TRBJ2-7 | TRBV7-2 | CASRGGRPQPYEQYF | TGTGCCAGCAGGGGAGGGAGGCCACAGCCCTACGAGCAGTACTTC
NA | NA | 15 | TRBJ2-1 | TRBV4-3 | CASSQDGATPNEQFF | TGCGCCAGCAGCCAAGATGGAGCGACCCCCAATGAGCAGTTCTTC
once | TRBD2 | 17 | TRBJ2-5 | TRBV11-3 | CASSPRTSGSGRETQYF | TGTGCCAGCAGCCCCAGGACTAGCGGGAGTGGGAGAGAGACCCAGTACTTC
once | TRBD2 | 14 | TRBJ2-3 | TRBV5-1 | CASSLEGRGDTQYF | TGCGCCAGCAGCTTGGAGGGGAGGGGAGATACGCAGTATTTT
NA | NA | 15 | TRBJ1-2 | TRBV7-8 | CASSLGRWGNYGYTF | TGTGCCAGCAGCTTGGGGAGGTGGGGAAACTATGGCTACACCTTC